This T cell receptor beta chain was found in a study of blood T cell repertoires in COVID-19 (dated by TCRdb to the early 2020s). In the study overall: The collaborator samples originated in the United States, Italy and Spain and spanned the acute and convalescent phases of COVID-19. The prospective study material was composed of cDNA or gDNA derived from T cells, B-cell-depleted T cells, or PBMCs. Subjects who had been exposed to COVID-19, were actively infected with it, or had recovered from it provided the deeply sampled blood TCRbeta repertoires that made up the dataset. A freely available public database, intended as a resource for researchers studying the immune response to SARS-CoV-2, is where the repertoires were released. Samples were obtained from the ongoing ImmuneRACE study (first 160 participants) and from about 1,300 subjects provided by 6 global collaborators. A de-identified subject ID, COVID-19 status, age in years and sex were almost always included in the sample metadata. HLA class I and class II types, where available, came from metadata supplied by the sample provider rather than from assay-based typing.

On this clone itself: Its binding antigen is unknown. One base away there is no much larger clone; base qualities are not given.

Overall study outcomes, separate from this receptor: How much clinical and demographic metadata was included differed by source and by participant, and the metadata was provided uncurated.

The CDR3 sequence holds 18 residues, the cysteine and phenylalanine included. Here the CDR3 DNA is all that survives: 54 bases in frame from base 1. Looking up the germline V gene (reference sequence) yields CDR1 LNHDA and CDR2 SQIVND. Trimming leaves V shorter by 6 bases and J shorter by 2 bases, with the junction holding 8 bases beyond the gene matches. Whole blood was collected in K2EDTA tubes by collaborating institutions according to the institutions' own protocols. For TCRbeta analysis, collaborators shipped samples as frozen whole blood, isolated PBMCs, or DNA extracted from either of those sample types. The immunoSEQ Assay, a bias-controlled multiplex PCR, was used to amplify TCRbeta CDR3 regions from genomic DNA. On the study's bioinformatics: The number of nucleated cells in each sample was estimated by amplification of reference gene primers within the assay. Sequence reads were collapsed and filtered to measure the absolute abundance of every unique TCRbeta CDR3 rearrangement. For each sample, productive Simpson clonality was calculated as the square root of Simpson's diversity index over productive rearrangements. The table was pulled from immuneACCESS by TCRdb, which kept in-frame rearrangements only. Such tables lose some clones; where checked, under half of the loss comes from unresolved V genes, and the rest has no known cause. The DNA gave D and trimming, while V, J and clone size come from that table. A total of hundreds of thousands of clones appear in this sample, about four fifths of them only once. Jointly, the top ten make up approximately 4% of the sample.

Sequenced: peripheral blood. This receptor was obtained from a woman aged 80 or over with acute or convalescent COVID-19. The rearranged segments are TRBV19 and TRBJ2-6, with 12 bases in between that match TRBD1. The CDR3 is CASSRRDRGRAGANVLTF. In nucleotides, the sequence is TGTGCCAGTAGCCGCCGGGACAGGGGGCGTGCTGGGGCCAACGTCCTGACTTTC.